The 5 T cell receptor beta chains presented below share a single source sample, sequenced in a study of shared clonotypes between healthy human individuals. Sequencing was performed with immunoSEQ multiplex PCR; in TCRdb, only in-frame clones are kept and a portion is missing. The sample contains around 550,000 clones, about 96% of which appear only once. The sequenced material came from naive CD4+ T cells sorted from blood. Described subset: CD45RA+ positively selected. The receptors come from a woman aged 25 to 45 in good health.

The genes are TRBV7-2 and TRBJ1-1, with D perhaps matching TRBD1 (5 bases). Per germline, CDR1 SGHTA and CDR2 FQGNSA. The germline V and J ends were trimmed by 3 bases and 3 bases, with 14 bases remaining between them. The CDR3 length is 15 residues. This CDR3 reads CASSFYGRGDTEAFF. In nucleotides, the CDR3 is TGTGCCAGCAGCTTCTATGGTCGGGGGGACACTGAAGCTTTCTTT.

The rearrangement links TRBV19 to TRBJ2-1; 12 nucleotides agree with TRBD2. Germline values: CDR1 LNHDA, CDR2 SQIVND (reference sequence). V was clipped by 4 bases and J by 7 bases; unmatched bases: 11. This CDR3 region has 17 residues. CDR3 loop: CASSSTLAGGPKNEQFF. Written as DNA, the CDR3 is TGTGCCAGTAGTAGCACTCTAGCGGGAGGGCCTAAGAATGAGCAGTTCTTC. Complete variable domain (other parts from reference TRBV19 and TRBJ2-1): DGGITQSPKYLFRKEGQNVTLSCEQNLNHDAMYWYRQDPGQGLRLIYYSQIVNDFQKGDIAEGYSVSREKKESFPLTVTSAQKNPTAFYLCASSSTLAGGPKNEQFFGPGTRLTVL.

The CDR3 sequence is CASTSRGLADYEQYF. In nucleotides, the CDR3 is TGTGCCAGCACATCCCGGGGACTTGCAGATTACGAGCAGTACTTC. The chain joins TRBV7-3 to TRBJ2-7, with D possibly TRBD2 on 6 matching bases. V shed 7 bases and J shed 4 bases, with 20 bases lying between them. This CDR3 spans 15 amino acids. Germline assignment: CDR1 SGHTA and CDR2 FQGTGA.

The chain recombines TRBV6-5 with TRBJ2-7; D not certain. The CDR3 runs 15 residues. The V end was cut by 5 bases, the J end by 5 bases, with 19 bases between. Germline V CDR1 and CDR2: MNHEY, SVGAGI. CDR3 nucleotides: TGTGCCAGCAGTACCGACCGCTCGGGCACTAACGAGCAGTACTTC. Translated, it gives CASSTDRSGTNEQYF.

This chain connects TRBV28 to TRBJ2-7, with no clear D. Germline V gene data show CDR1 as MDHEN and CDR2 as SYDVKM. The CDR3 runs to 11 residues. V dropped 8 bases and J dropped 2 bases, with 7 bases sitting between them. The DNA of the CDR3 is TGTGCCAGCGGCAGGCCCTACGAGCAGTACTTC. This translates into CASGRPYEQYF.